This TCR beta chain originates from a study of cytomegalovirus exposure and HLA in healthy donors. Use of 60 Vbeta and 13 Jbeta primers characterized the PCR. TCRdb's copy holds only in-frame clones and misses some; the assay was immunoSEQ multiplex PCR. This sample carries under 200,000 clones, approximately 71% of them seen once, and the ten largest clones take roughly 1.4%. The source material was PBMCs. The clonotype originates from a man in his fifties in good health and CMV-seronegative.

The CDR3 DNA follows: TGTGCCAGTAGTATCCGGCAGGGGGCTTGGGGCAATCAGCCCCAGCATTTT. Its translation is CASSIRQGAWGNQPQHF. The genes are TRBV19 and TRBJ1-5, with TRBD1 matching 8 bases. The V segment lost 3 bases and the J segment 2 bases; nucleotides outside the gene matches: 9. Germline V CDR1 and CDR2: LNHDA, SQIVND (reference sequence). The CDR3 has 17 amino acids. Supplemented by reference TRBV19 and TRBJ1-5, the full variable domain reads DGGITQSPKYLFRKEGQNVTLSCEQNLNHDAMYWYRQDPGQGLRLIYYSQIVNDFQKGDIAEGYSVSREKKESFPLTVTSAQKNPTAFYLCASSIRQGAWGNQPQHFGDGTRLSIL.